This T cell receptor (beta chain) was retrieved from a study of cytomegalovirus exposure and HLA in healthy donors (dated by TCRdb to 2015 to 2018). Turning to the overall study: According to an earlier analysis of several hundred of the donors, roughly 180 million T cells yielded some 110 million unique TCR beta sequences and approximately 280 Gb of sequence data. An early release covering approximately 600 HLA-typed donors comprised approximately 300 gigabases of sequencing data and 85 million or so unique TCR sequences. Of the roughly 400 genotyped donors, over 65% fell in the genetic ancestry cluster associated with self-reported Caucasian donors. The study aimed to test whether cataloging public T cell receptors could reveal signatures of past pathogen exposure. Using immunosequencing, the study profiled T cell repertoires from 666 subjects and related those repertoires to cytomegalovirus serostatus. Besides the first cohort of under 700 subjects, a separate validation cohort made up of around 120 different subjects was used. To predict cytomegalovirus infection status, the study combined high-throughput TCR immunosequencing, statistical association of individual TCRs with disease status, and machine learning. A later analysis re-examined previously published TCR beta repertoires from more than 550 donors and added high-resolution HLA genotyping to investigate patterns of TCR occurrence. In the later analysis, no new phenotypic data were used to find candidate immune exposures; instead, reliance was placed on TCR beta sequences and their occurrence across donors. An earlier analysis of 500 to 650 of the donors applied high-throughput TCR beta sequencing to assess whether each TCR beta V gene segment acted as functional or pseudogenic. Donor age, sex, ethnicity and CMV serostatus were collected together with the repertoire data. A later genetic analysis took genome-wide SNP genotypes for about 65% of the roughly 670 donors and used that subset as a discovery cohort. Every repertoire in the discovery cohort had been generated on one and the same sequencing platform. Class I and class II HLA loci were covered by the typing at four-digit resolution. The number of typed donors differed by locus: roughly 629-630 for A, B, C, DRB1 and DQB1; 522 for DQA1; 600 to 610 for DPA1; and some 450 for DPB1. Because of strong linkage in the cohort, a handful of DR-DQ haplotypes were treated as single units for association and clustering. Across some 400 genotyped donors of the cohort, an average of roughly 200,000 unique TCR beta nucleotide sequences per donor were sequenced, and roughly 17% of those sequences were non-productive. What the study reported, not specific to this receptor: According to a later analysis, parvovirus B19, influenza, CMV and Epstein-Barr virus appeared linked to several top co-occurrence clusters. A group of highly shared sequence variants was considered likely to be a technical artifact of the sequencing pipeline. According to the authors, the approach could potentially be generalized to other disease states and immunological phenotypes. Because HLA typing was missing for some donors at each locus, association tests included only the typed subset. For the cohort, immune exposure information was limited to CMV serostatus. The cohort was sequenced for TCR beta chains only, and without alpha or paired-chain data the features that could be detected were limited. An earlier analysis of some 590 of the donors showed that most TCR beta V segments appeared in productive rearrangements either about 90% or about 30% of the time, which broadly matched IMGT annotations. The study gave a list of under 200 TCR beta chains associated with cytomegalovirus. Strong co-occurrence of HLA alleles, especially DR and DQ, made assigning TCR associations to individual alleles difficult. A further reported finding was that TCR beta sequences accurately predicted the HLA-A and HLA-B alleles for most subjects in the first cohort. In a later analysis, TCR association rates were found to vary across HLA loci, with the most associated TCRs seen for DRB1 alleles and the fewest for HLA-C alleles. A later analysis found that HLA-associated TCR beta chains were more clonally expanded and had lower generation probabilities than equally common non-associated chains. Some IMGT-functional V segments, including TRBV6-2 and TRBV6-3, could not be distinguished by the 87-base-pair reads and were therefore excluded. In vitro tests confirmed that three of the cytomegalovirus-associated TCR beta chains recognize cytomegalovirus antigens. Most TCR sequences were seen in very few donors, while some public TCRs were found in many individuals. An association between a missense DCLRE1C variant and V-gene and J-gene trimming of TCR beta chains was found in a later genetic analysis and replicated in an independent cohort. Cytomegalovirus status was reported to be diagnosed by the classifier with high specificity and sensitivity in both the original and validation cohorts. According to a later genetic analysis, donors in an Asian-associated ancestry cluster had fewer N-insertions in productive TCRs than the approximately 700-donor mean. According to a later analysis, most CMV-associated TCR beta chains appeared to be HLA-restricted, and the HLA associations seemed to be driven largely by CMV exposure. Linkage disequilibrium might explain the correlated functional status among segregating V segments, but an unknown experimental factor could not be ruled out. At a false discovery rate of 0.05, a later analysis linked some 17,000 TCR beta sequences to specific HLA alleles. Presence/absence analyses assumed roughly uniform sequencing depth across donors, an assumption that may not hold. Around 16 rarely observed V segments, including chromosome 9 orphons, were excluded from the earlier analysis of a few hundred of the donors because counts were too low.

The method was the immunoSEQ multiplex PCR assay. The multiplex PCR relied on a mix of 60 forward primers for TCR Vbeta segments and 13 reverse primers for TCR Jbeta segments. A multiplex PCR assay on genomic DNA amplified the CDR3 region of rearranged TCR beta genes. On the Illumina HiSeq System, the amplified TCR beta libraries were sequenced as 87-base-pair reads. The published analysis was carried out like this. Across the roughly 640 repertoires, a later analysis counted roughly 77 million unique TCR beta chains, around 10 million of which were shared by at least two donors. To remove PCR and sequencing errors, raw reads were error-corrected and collapsed into unique sequences using a nearest-neighbor algorithm that merged closely related sequences. V, D and J gene segments were assigned by aligning CDR3 sequences to IMGT reference sequences. Each retained sequence needed at least a six-nucleotide match to both a V gene segment and a J gene segment. Rearrangements were called productive when the CDR3 lacked stop codons and stayed in frame with V and J; all others were non-productive. Following IMGT convention, CDR3 was defined as the stretch from the second conserved V-encoded cysteine up to the conserved J-encoded phenylalanine. The earlier analysis of a few hundred of the donors excluded any sequence lacking an unambiguous match to a single V gene segment. An earlier analysis of around 600 of the donors classified V segments as functional when productive rearrangements were above 56.7% and as segregating when the standard deviation between donors was above 5%. A statistical classification framework was developed to diagnose cytomegalovirus status using the catalog of TCR beta chain sequences. A later analysis assigned V and J genes by comparing TCR nucleotide sequences with IMGT/GENE-DB human TR gene sequences. Using the TCRdist pipeline, a later analysis assigned CDR3 sequences along with most-parsimonious VDJ recombination scenarios. In a later analysis, each TCR beta chain was defined by its CDR3 amino acid sequence together with its V-gene family, and reads lacking a unique V-gene family were excluded. In a later analysis, 500 to 650 highly shared, low-generation-probability nucleotide sequences were removed to address suspected cross-contamination and a sequencing artifact. For each public chain, a later analysis derived a clonal expansion index from normalized ranks of inferred template counts within each repertoire. In a later analysis, generation probabilities were computed using a VDJ recombination model fitted to out-of-frame rearrangements, and the results were checked against IGoR. A later analysis scored TCR-TCR, TCR-HLA and TCR-CMV co-occurrence with hypergeometric tests, applying a repertoire-size bias correction to TCR pairs. To estimate false discovery rates, a later analysis permuted the HLA or CMV assignments 20 times. In a later analysis, co-occurring TCRs were grouped using DBSCAN, and TCRdist sequence similarity was added for clustering within HLA-allele-positive subsets. Co-occurrence clustering excluded repertoires with fewer than 30,000 or more than 120,000 public chains, plus five with anomalous nucleotide sharing. Held by TCRdb, this immuneACCESS table contains in-frame sequences only and omits some clones. Under half of the omission traces to an unresolved V gene where checked; the cause of the rest is unknown. The V and J calls and clone size were taken over from that table, and D and trimming were inferred from the DNA. The sample records 120,000 to 150,000 clones, 61% of which are singletons. Of the sample, less than 2% is held by the ten largest clones.

The cohort consisted of hundreds of healthy bone marrow donors. At the time of sampling, all cohort members were nominally healthy, though unrecorded immune exposures were likely present. The donor tested CMV seronegative and was one of the 352 seronegative cohort members. Every donor gave a peripheral blood sample, and the peripheral blood mononuclear cells from that sample were used for TCR beta sequencing. Genomic DNA was extracted from the blood cell samples with the Qiagen DNeasy Blood Extraction Kit. A remark on this clone: It has no known antigen specificity. The record has no base qualities; no much larger clone is one base away.

V and J lose 2 bases and 4 bases, and a span of 12 bases separates them. Inclusive of the bounding cysteine and phenylalanine, the CDR3 is 15 residues long. Kept here is only the CDR3 DNA, which spans 45 bases and is read in frame from base 1. Sample: PBMCs. The sequence was obtained from a male donor in good health and CMV-seronegative. The sequence is built from TRBV6-7 and TRBJ2-1, with a weak D call of TRBD2 (5 bases match). TRBV6-7 qualifies as an ORF whose function is uncertain. CDR3 protein: CASSYGSGPYNEQFF. The DNA reads TGTGCCAGCAGTTACGGAAGCGGCCCGTACAATGAGCAGTTCTTC.